This T cell receptor beta chain was observed in a study of CD8 T cells in Susac syndrome (dated by TCRdb to about 2019). Concerning the study at large: The study used repertoire sequencing to test whether antigen drove CD8+ T cell activation and differentiation in Susac syndrome.

Reading from cysteine to phenylalanine, the CDR3 counts 19 amino acids. Only CDR3 DNA remains: 57 bases, in frame from the first base. CDR1 and CDR2 are drawn from the germline V gene (reference sequence): MNHEY, SMNVEV. The V end gives up 4 bases and the J end 0 bases, leaving 7 bases in the junction not matched to a gene. On this clonotype itself: What this receptor recognizes is not known. Base-call qualities are not available, and no considerably larger clone is one nucleotide away.

RNA was extracted using the RNeasy kit, and roughly 0.45 to 1 microgram was reverse transcribed with random hexamers. The immunoSEQ multiplex PCR assay, which covers 54 Vbeta and 13 Jbeta segments, was used to amplify TCR beta CDR3 regions. To correct PCR amplification bias, a synthetic template baseline was used for both primer optimization and computational correction. For the original study's pipeline: Reads were annotated to V, D and J genes per IMGT and analyzed with immunoSEQ Analyzer, keeping only productive sequences. To calculate clonality, Shannon entropy was normalized by log2 of the number of productive unique sequences and then subtracted from one. For each patient and control, public and private clones were evaluated among the 100 most prevalent clones. A clone was defined as Susac-specific if it was absent from the healthy and MS cohorts, from around 960 published viral clones and from other ImmuneACCESS disease sequences. TCRdb reanalyzed the raw reads on its own, using fastp at Q25 for trimming and MiXCR for clone calling, and kept in-frame beta chains. Each entry is one CDR3 protein sequence, shown with its most common DNA and genes. The V and J calls and clone size come from TCRdb's table, not from the authors' own analysis. The sample table shows roughly 200,000 distinct CDR3 sequences, and less than 95% are seen once. The leading ten clones occupy approximately 0.098% of the sample.

Peripheral blood CD8+ and CD4+ T cells from healthy donors, Susac syndrome patients and multiple sclerosis patients were profiled by high-throughput TCR beta sequencing. Healthy donors were included as age- and sex-matched controls. Bulk CD8+ and CD4+ T cells were purified by magnetic negative isolation, while CD8+ TEMRA cells were enriched using FACS. Blood was drawn into EDTA tubes, processed within 24 hours, and PBMCs were isolated by density gradient centrifugation. PBMCs intended for TCR sequencing were cryopreserved in liquid nitrogen and were subsequently thawed in a 37 degrees C water bath. Purity of sorted or isolated CD4+, CD8+ and CD8+ TEMRA cells was at least 90%. What the authors observed across the whole study: The study acknowledged that relatively few individuals were included in the TCR sequencing and HLA analysis.

The specimen sequenced was CD4+ T cells from PBMCs. The sequence is built from TRBV27 and TRBJ2-1; 15 nucleotides in the junction match TRBD2. This TCR derives from a human donor in good health. The base sequence is TGTGCCAGCAGTTCCCGGACTAGCGGGAGGGCCTTCTCCTACAATGAGCAGTTCTTC. Its translation is CASSSRTSGRAFSYNEQFF.